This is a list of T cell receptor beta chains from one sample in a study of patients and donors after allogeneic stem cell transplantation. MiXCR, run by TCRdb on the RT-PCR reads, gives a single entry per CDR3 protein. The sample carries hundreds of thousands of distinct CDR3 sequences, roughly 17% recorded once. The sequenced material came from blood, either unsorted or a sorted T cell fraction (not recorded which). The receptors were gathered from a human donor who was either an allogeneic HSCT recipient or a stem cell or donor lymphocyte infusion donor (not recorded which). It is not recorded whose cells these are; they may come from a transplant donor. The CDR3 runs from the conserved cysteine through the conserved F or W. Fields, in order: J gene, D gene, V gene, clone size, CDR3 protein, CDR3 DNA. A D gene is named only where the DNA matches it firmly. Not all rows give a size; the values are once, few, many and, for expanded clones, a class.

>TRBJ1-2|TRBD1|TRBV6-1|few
CASSPYGQGVAYGYTF
TGTGCCAGCAGTCCGTACGGGCAGGGGGTTGCATATGGCTACACCTTC
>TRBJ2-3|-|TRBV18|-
CASSPPAGKDTQYF
TGTGCCAGCTCACCACCGGCAGGGAAAGATACGCAGTATTTT
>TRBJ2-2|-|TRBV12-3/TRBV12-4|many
CASSFKRSANTGELFF
TGTGCCAGCAGTTTTAAGCGGTCAGCGAACACCGGGGAGCTGTTTTTT
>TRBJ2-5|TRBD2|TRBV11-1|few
CASSFQTSGRGNYQETQYF
TGTGCCAGCAGCTTCCAGACTAGCGGGAGGGGAAATTACCAAGAGACCCAGTACTTC
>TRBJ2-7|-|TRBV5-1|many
CASSLSSYEQYF
TGTGCCAGCAGCCTAAGCTCCTACGAGCAGTACTTC
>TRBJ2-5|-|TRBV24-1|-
CATSDLQSGQQETQYF
TGTGCCACCAGTGATTTGCAAAGCGGACAGCAAGAGACCCAGTACTTC
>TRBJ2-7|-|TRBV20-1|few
CSARHDKQGFEQYF
TGCAGTGCTAGACACGATAAACAGGGATTCGAGCAGTACTTC
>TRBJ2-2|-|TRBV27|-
CASSMGHNTGELFF
TGTGCCAGCAGCATGGGACACAACACCGGGGAGCTGTTTTTT
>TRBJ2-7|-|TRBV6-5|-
CASSYSRLVRDEQYF
TGTGCCAGCAGTTACTCGCGGCTAGTTCGCGACGAGCAGTACTTC
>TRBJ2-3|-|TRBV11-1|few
CASSHQRGRPDTQYF
TGTGCCAGCAGCCATCAACGCGGACGGCCAGATACGCAGTATTTT
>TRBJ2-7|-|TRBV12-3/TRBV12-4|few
CASSWDTYYEQYF
TGTGCCAGCAGTTGGGACACCTACTACGAGCAGTACTTC
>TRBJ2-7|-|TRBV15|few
CATSRDNRPYEQYF
TGTGCCACCAGCAGAGATAACAGACCCTACGAGCAGTACTTC
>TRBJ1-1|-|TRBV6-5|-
CASSYLGGGGTEAFF
TGTGCCAGCAGTTACTTGGGGGGAGGGGGAACTGAAGCTTTCTTT
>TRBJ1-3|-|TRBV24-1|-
CATSDPGTAGNTIYF
TGTGCCACCAGTGACCCCGGGACGGCTGGAAACACCATATATTTT
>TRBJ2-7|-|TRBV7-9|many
CASSLGRQSYEQYF
TGTGCCAGCAGCTTAGGTAGACAGTCCTACGAGCAGTACTTC
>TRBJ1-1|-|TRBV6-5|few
CASSYEVNTEAFF
TGTGCCAGCAGTTACGAAGTGAACACTGAAGCTTTCTTT
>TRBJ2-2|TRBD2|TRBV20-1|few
CSAPVGLGYTGELFF
TGCAGTGCTCCGGTTGGACTAGGCTACACCGGGGAGCTGTTTTTT
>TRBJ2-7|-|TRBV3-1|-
CASSQLQGKGHEQYF
TGTGCCAGCAGCCAATTGCAGGGGAAGGGCCACGAGCAGTACTTC
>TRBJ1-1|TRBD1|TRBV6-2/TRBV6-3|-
CASIATGGRKNTEAFF
TGTGCCAGCATAGCTACAGGGGGACGCAAGAACACTGAAGCTTTCTTT
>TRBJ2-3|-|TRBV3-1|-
CASSSISRGSTDTQYF
TGTGCCAGCAGCTCCATCTCTAGGGGAAGCACAGATACGCAGTATTTT
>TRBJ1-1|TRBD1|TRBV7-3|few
CASSPGTGRAFF
TGTGCCAGCAGCCCCGGGACAGGGCGGGCTTTCTTT
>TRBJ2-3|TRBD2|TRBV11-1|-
CASSPRTSATITGYTDTQYF
TGTGCCAGCAGCCCCCGGACTAGCGCGACTATCACAGGGTACACAGATACGCAGTATTTT
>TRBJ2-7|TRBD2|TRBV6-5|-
CASSYGTSLSYEQYF
TGTGCCAGCAGTTACGGGACTAGCCTCTCCTACGAGCAGTACTTC
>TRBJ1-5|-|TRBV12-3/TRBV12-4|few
CASRSEGNQPQHF
TGTGCCAGCAGGTCCGAGGGCAATCAGCCCCAGCATTTT
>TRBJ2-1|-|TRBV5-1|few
CASSLVRELSNEQFF
TGCGCCAGCAGCTTGGTTAGGGAGCTGAGCAATGAGCAGTTCTTC
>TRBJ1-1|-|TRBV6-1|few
CASKEASYTEAFF
TGTGCCAGCAAGGAGGCTTCCTACACTGAAGCTTTCTTT
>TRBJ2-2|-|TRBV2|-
CASTRRGGELFF
TGTGCCAGCACCCGCAGGGGCGGGGAGCTGTTTTTT
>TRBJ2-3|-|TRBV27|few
CASSFRLGTDTQYF
TGTGCCAGCAGTTTTCGCCTAGGGACAGATACGCAGTATTTT